The rows below give T cell receptor beta chains drawn from one sample of a study of cytomegalovirus exposure and HLA in healthy donors. The assay was immunoSEQ multiplex PCR, and TCRdb's table has in-frame clones only and misses some. Seen here are around 70,000 clones, 94% observed once, and the top ten hold approximately 1.5%. Sequenced material: PBMCs. All receptors derive from a man aged 18 to 30 in good health and CMV-seropositive. The CDR3 runs from the conserved cysteine through the conserved F or W. The order of the fields is clone size, J gene, V gene, CDR3 length, D gene, CDR3 protein, CDR3 DNA. A D gene is named only where the DNA matches it firmly. A row's size may be missing; if present it is once, few, many or a size class.

clone_size: once
j_call: TRBJ1-5
v_call: TRBV7-8
cdr3_length: 14
d_call: NA
cdr3_aa: CASSLAGGIQPQHF
cdr3_nt: TGTGCCAGCAGCTTAGCGGGGGGGATTCAGCCCCAGCATTTT

clone_size: NA
j_call: TRBJ2-2
v_call: TRBV5-1
cdr3_length: 17
d_call: TRBD2
cdr3_aa: CASSSRTSGRDTGELFF
cdr3_nt: TGCGCCAGCAGCTCCCGGACTAGCGGGAGGGATACCGGGGAGCTGTTTTTT

clone_size: NA
j_call: TRBJ1-1
v_call: TRBV30
cdr3_length: 13
d_call: NA
cdr3_aa: CAWSVTANTEAFF
cdr3_nt: TGTGCCTGGAGTGTGACAGCAAACACTGAAGCTTTCTTT

clone_size: NA
j_call: TRBJ2-5
v_call: TRBV6-5
cdr3_length: 15
d_call: TRBD2
cdr3_aa: CASSPGTSGQETQYF
cdr3_nt: TGTGCCAGCAGTCCCGGGACTAGCGGCCAAGAGACCCAGTACTTC

clone_size: NA
j_call: TRBJ2-3
v_call: TRBV10-3
cdr3_length: 14
d_call: TRBD1
cdr3_aa: CAISEPDRADTQYF
cdr3_nt: TGTGCCATCAGTGAGCCCGACAGGGCCGATACGCAGTATTTT

clone_size: NA
j_call: TRBJ2-7
v_call: TRBV28
cdr3_length: 17
d_call: TRBD2
cdr3_aa: CASTDTPTSWRDYEQYF
cdr3_nt: TGTGCCAGCACCGACACTCCGACTAGCTGGCGGGACTACGAGCAGTACTTC

clone_size: once
j_call: TRBJ1-3
v_call: TRBV27
cdr3_length: 14
d_call: NA
cdr3_aa: CASSLSGAGNTIYF
cdr3_nt: TGTGCCAGCAGTTTATCAGGGGCTGGAAACACCATATATTTT

clone_size: NA
j_call: TRBJ2-1
v_call: TRBV11-2
cdr3_length: 16
d_call: NA
cdr3_aa: CASSLDRVSSYNEQFF
cdr3_nt: TGTGCCAGCAGCTTAGATCGGGTAAGCTCCTACAATGAGCAGTTCTTC

clone_size: NA
j_call: TRBJ1-4
v_call: TRBV4-1
cdr3_length: 15
d_call: TRBD1
cdr3_aa: CASSPNGQANEKLFF
cdr3_nt: TGCGCCAGCAGCCCCAATGGACAGGCTAATGAAAAACTGTTTTTT

clone_size: NA
j_call: TRBJ2-7
v_call: TRBV5-1
cdr3_length: 15
d_call: NA
cdr3_aa: CASSASVRGADEQYF
cdr3_nt: TGCGCCAGCAGCGCTTCCGTGCGGGGAGCGGACGAGCAGTACTTC

clone_size: NA
j_call: TRBJ1-5
v_call: TRBV11-2
cdr3_length: 15
d_call: NA
cdr3_aa: CASSLEGPSNQPQHF
cdr3_nt: TGTGCCAGCAGCTTAGAGGGCCCAAGCAATCAGCCCCAGCATTTT

clone_size: NA
j_call: TRBJ2-3
v_call: TRBV7-9
cdr3_length: 15
d_call: TRBD2
cdr3_aa: CASSLDGRASDTQYF
cdr3_nt: TGTGCCAGCAGCTTAGACGGGAGGGCAAGCGATACGCAGTATTTT

clone_size: NA
j_call: TRBJ2-7
v_call: TRBV11-2
cdr3_length: 14
d_call: TRBD1
cdr3_aa: CASSFQGAPWEQYF
cdr3_nt: TGTGCCAGCAGCTTTCAGGGGGCGCCGTGGGAGCAGTACTTC

clone_size: once
j_call: TRBJ2-1
v_call: TRBV7-9
cdr3_length: 15
d_call: NA
cdr3_aa: CASSLTGGSYNEQFF
cdr3_nt: TGTGCCAGCAGCCTAACAGGCGGCTCCTACAATGAGCAGTTCTTC

clone_size: NA
j_call: TRBJ2-3
v_call: TRBV10-3
cdr3_length: 16
d_call: TRBD1
cdr3_aa: CAIRAGQGAGTDTQYF
cdr3_nt: TGTGCCATCAGAGCAGGACAGGGAGCGGGCACAGATACGCAGTATTTT

clone_size: NA
j_call: TRBJ1-1
v_call: TRBV5-1
cdr3_length: 14
d_call: NA
cdr3_aa: CASSLTGMNTEAFF
cdr3_nt: TGCGCCAGCAGCTTGACCGGGATGAACACTGAAGCTTTCTTT

clone_size: NA
j_call: TRBJ2-1
v_call: TRBV15
cdr3_length: 17
d_call: TRBD2
cdr3_aa: CATSRDQTSGNWDEQFF
cdr3_nt: TGTGCCACCAGCAGAGACCAAACTAGCGGGAATTGGGACGAGCAGTTCTTC

clone_size: NA
j_call: TRBJ1-1
v_call: TRBV10-2
cdr3_length: 12
d_call: NA
cdr3_aa: CASSQGYTEAFF
cdr3_nt: TGCGCCAGCAGTCAGGGGTACACTGAAGCTTTCTTT

clone_size: NA
j_call: TRBJ2-5
v_call: TRBV10-3
cdr3_length: 12
d_call: TRBD1
cdr3_aa: CAISPTGETQYF
cdr3_nt: TGTGCCATCAGTCCGACAGGGGAGACCCAGTACTTC

clone_size: NA
j_call: TRBJ1-2
v_call: TRBV28
cdr3_length: 12
d_call: NA
cdr3_aa: CASSLFEYGYTF
cdr3_nt: TGTGCCAGCAGTTTATTTGAGTATGGCTACACCTTC

clone_size: NA
j_call: TRBJ1-1
v_call: TRBV27
cdr3_length: 15
d_call: TRBD1
cdr3_aa: CASSPLGTGHTEAFF
cdr3_nt: TGTGCCAGCAGTCCACTAGGGACAGGCCACACTGAAGCTTTCTTT

clone_size: few
j_call: TRBJ1-1
v_call: TRBV29-1
cdr3_length: 12
d_call: NA
cdr3_aa: CSVLGASTEAFF
cdr3_nt: TGCAGCGTCTTGGGGGCAAGCACTGAAGCTTTCTTT

clone_size: NA
j_call: TRBJ1-2
v_call: TRBV10-2
cdr3_length: 12
d_call: NA
cdr3_aa: CASRDYRFGYTF
cdr3_nt: TGCGCCAGCAGGGACTACAGGTTCGGCTACACCTTC

clone_size: NA
j_call: TRBJ2-5
v_call: TRBV7-9
cdr3_length: 18
d_call: TRBD2
cdr3_aa: CASVTGTSGSWGGETQYF
cdr3_nt: TGTGCCAGCGTTACCGGGACTAGCGGGTCATGGGGGGGAGAGACCCAGTACTTC

clone_size: once
j_call: TRBJ2-3
v_call: TRBV28
cdr3_length: 12
d_call: NA
cdr3_aa: CATLGSGDTQYF
cdr3_nt: TGTGCCACCCTCGGGAGTGGAGATACGCAGTATTTT

clone_size: NA
j_call: TRBJ2-3
v_call: TRBV11-3
cdr3_length: 17
d_call: TRBD2
cdr3_aa: CASSPFRGREGQDTQYF
cdr3_nt: TGTGCCAGCAGCCCCTTCCGGGGGCGGGAGGGCCAAGATACGCAGTATTTT

clone_size: NA
j_call: TRBJ1-2
v_call: TRBV2
cdr3_length: 12
d_call: NA
cdr3_aa: CASSAGSVGYTF
cdr3_nt: TGTGCCAGTAGTGCAGGAAGTGTTGGCTACACCTTC

clone_size: NA
j_call: TRBJ2-7
v_call: TRBV13
cdr3_length: 13
d_call: NA
cdr3_aa: CASSPGGGYEQYF
cdr3_nt: TGTGCCAGCAGCCCAGGGGGAGGCTACGAGCAGTACTTC

clone_size: NA
j_call: TRBJ2-6
v_call: TRBV2
cdr3_length: 15
d_call: TRBD1
cdr3_aa: CAGGRGSSGANVLTF
cdr3_nt: TGTGCCGGCGGCAGGGGGAGTTCTGGGGCCAACGTCCTGACTTTC

clone_size: few
j_call: TRBJ2-3
v_call: TRBV7-9
cdr3_length: 12
d_call: NA
cdr3_aa: CASRGGGDTQYF
cdr3_nt: TGTGCCAGCAGGGGGGGTGGAGATACGCAGTATTTT

clone_size: NA
j_call: TRBJ2-7
v_call: TRBV6-1
cdr3_length: 14
d_call: NA
cdr3_aa: CASSARDSSYEQYF
cdr3_nt: TGTGCCAGCAGTGCTCGGGACTCTTCCTACGAGCAGTACTTC

clone_size: NA
j_call: TRBJ2-7
v_call: TRBV6-5
cdr3_length: 11
d_call: NA
cdr3_aa: CASSYRLEQYF
cdr3_nt: TGTGCCAGCAGTTATAGACTAGAGCAGTACTTC

clone_size: once
j_call: TRBJ2-7
v_call: TRBV5-6
cdr3_length: 12
d_call: NA
cdr3_aa: CASSLASYEQYF
cdr3_nt: TGTGCCAGCAGCTTGGCCAGCTACGAGCAGTACTTC

clone_size: NA
j_call: TRBJ1-1
v_call: TRBV27
cdr3_length: 14
d_call: NA
cdr3_aa: CASSLGGLGTEAFF
cdr3_nt: TGTGCCAGCAGTTTGGGCGGACTGGGCACTGAAGCTTTCTTT

clone_size: NA
j_call: TRBJ2-1
v_call: TRBV7-9
cdr3_length: 14
d_call: NA
cdr3_aa: CASSSRSTYNEQFF
cdr3_nt: TGTGCCAGCAGCTCCCGCTCTACCTACAATGAGCAGTTCTTC

clone_size: NA
j_call: TRBJ2-1
v_call: TRBV11-3
cdr3_length: 15
d_call: NA
cdr3_aa: CASSFGEGVHNEQFF
cdr3_nt: TGTGCCAGCAGCTTCGGGGAGGGGGTACACAATGAGCAGTTCTTC

clone_size: NA
j_call: TRBJ2-3
v_call: TRBV2
cdr3_length: 13
d_call: TRBD1
cdr3_aa: CAGDTQGSDTQYF
cdr3_nt: TGTGCCGGGGACACACAGGGGTCAGATACGCAGTATTTT

clone_size: NA
j_call: TRBJ2-1
v_call: TRBV18
cdr3_length: 14
d_call: NA
cdr3_aa: CASSPRDSYNEQFF
cdr3_nt: TGTGCCAGCTCACCACGCGACAGCTACAATGAGCAGTTCTTC

clone_size: once
j_call: TRBJ2-3
v_call: TRBV18
cdr3_length: 15
d_call: TRBD1
cdr3_aa: CASSPRTGGRDTQYF
cdr3_nt: TGTGCCAGCTCACCCAGGACAGGGGGCCGAGATACGCAGTATTTT

clone_size: NA
j_call: TRBJ2-7
v_call: TRBV5-4
cdr3_length: 13
d_call: NA
cdr3_aa: CASSFRGAQEQYF
cdr3_nt: TGTGCCAGCAGCTTTCGGGGGGCGCAGGAGCAGTACTTC

clone_size: NA
j_call: TRBJ2-7
v_call: TRBV7-9
cdr3_length: 11
d_call: NA
cdr3_aa: CASSQMWEQYF
cdr3_nt: TGTGCCAGCAGCCAGATGTGGGAGCAGTACTTC

clone_size: NA
j_call: TRBJ1-1
v_call: TRBV6-5
cdr3_length: 14
d_call: TRBD1
cdr3_aa: CASREGQGYTEAFF
cdr3_nt: TGTGCCAGCAGAGAGGGACAGGGATACACTGAAGCTTTCTTT

clone_size: once
j_call: TRBJ2-7
v_call: TRBV28
cdr3_length: 14
d_call: TRBD1
cdr3_aa: CASSLQGAPYEQYF
cdr3_nt: TGTGCCAGCAGTTTACAGGGGGCCCCCTACGAGCAGTACTTC

clone_size: NA
j_call: TRBJ2-1
v_call: TRBV7-9
cdr3_length: 15
d_call: NA
cdr3_aa: CASSLDRGNYNEQFF
cdr3_nt: TGTGCCAGCAGCTTAGACCGGGGGAACTACAATGAGCAGTTCTTC